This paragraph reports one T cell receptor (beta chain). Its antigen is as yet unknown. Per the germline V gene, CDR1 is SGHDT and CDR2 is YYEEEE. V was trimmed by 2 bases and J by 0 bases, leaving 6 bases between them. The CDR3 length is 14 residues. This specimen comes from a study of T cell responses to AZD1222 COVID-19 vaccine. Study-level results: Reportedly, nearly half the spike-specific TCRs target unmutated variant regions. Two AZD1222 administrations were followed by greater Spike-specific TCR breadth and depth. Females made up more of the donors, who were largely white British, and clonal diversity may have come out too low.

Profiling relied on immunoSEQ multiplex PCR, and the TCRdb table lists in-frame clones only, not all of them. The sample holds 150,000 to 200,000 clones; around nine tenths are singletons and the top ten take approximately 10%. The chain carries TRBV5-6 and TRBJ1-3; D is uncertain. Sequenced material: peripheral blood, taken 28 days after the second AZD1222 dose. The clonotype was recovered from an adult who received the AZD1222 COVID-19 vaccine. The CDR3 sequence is CASSFGPSGNTIYF. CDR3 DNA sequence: TGTGCCAGCAGCTTTGGCCCCTCTGGAAACACCATATATTTT.